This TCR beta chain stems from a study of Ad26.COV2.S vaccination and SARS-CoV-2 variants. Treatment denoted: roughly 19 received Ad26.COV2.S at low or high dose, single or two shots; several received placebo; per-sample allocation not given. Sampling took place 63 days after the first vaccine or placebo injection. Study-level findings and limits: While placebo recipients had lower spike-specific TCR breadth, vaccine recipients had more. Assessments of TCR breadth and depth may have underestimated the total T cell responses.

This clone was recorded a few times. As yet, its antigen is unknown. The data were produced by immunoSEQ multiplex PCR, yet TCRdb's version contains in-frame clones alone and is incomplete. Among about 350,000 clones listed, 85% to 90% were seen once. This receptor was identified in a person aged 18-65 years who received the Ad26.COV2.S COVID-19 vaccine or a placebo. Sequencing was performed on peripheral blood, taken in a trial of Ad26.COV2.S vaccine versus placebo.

The CDR3 protein is CASSLTEVTLYEQYF. The CDR3 DNA reads as TGTGCCAGCAGCCTGACGGAGGTTACGCTCTACGAGCAGTACTTC. The chain recombines TRBV5-5 with TRBJ2-7, with D possibly matching TRBD2 (5 bases). Germline values: CDR1 SGHKS, CDR2 YYEKEE (reference sequence). V was trimmed by 4 bases and J by 3 bases, leaving 17 bases between them. This CDR3 spans 15 amino acids.